This TCR beta chain appears in the sequencing data of a study of PD-1 blockade in classical Hodgkin lymphoma. Looking at the study overall: Intravenous nivolumab at 3 mg/kg was given to patients every 2 weeks.

V lost 4 bases and J lost 6, with 18 bases in between. The CDR3 contains 15 residues. Germline CDR1 SEHNR, CDR2 FQNEAQ (reference sequence). Generated by immunoSEQ multiplex PCR, the TCRdb table keeps only in-frame clones and is missing some. The sample yields around 40,000 clones, approximately 70% seen once. No patient escaped relapse after autologous stem cell transplantation, and brentuximab vedotin exposure varied. V and J are TRBV7-9 and TRBJ1-1, with D maybe TRBD1 (5 bases). The sequencing here drew on peripheral blood mononuclear cells (PBMCs), taken at baseline. The clonotype comes from a human donor with classical Hodgkin lymphoma. The CDR3 nucleotides are TGTGCCAGCAGCTCGAGGCCCGCAGGGTCTGCTGAAGCTTTCTTT. It specifies CASSSRPAGSAEAFF.